Listed below are T cell receptor beta chains from one sample, sequenced in a study of vaccination and CD4 T cells after COVID-19. These receptors have no identified antigens. TCRdb itself ran the PCR reads through MiXCR, one entry per CDR3 protein. Of about 8,900 distinct CDR3 sequences detected, roughly 31% appear once; the ten largest clones hold around 10%. The sequencing input was CD4+ T cells from blood, cultured in vitro. All receptors derive from a human donor in good health. CDR3s include the opening cysteine and the closing phenylalanine or tryptophan. Each record gives: clone size, D gene, J gene, V gene, CDR3 protein, CDR3 DNA. The D gene is left open where the match is weak. Not every row has a clone size; where given, it reads once, few, many or a size class.

abundance: NA; d_gene: NA; j_gene: TRBJ1-3; v_gene: TRBV7-2; CDR3aa: CASSFSAAISGNTIYF; CDR3nt: TGTGCCAGCAGCTTTTCGGCAGCTATCTCTGGAAACACCATATATTTT
abundance: few; d_gene: NA; j_gene: TRBJ1-1; v_gene: TRBV7-9; CDR3aa: CASCRDTPNTEAFF; CDR3nt: TGTGCCAGCTGCCGGGACACTCCCAACACTGAAGCTTTCTTT
abundance: few; d_gene: NA; j_gene: TRBJ2-5; v_gene: TRBV12-3/TRBV12-4; CDR3aa: CASSLQETQYF; CDR3nt: TGTGCCAGCAGTCTACAAGAGACCCAGTACTTC
abundance: medium-sized; d_gene: NA; j_gene: TRBJ1-1; v_gene: TRBV7-8; CDR3aa: CASSLVAGNTEAFF; CDR3nt: TGTGCCAGCAGCTTAGTCGCAGGGAACACTGAAGCTTTCTTT
abundance: NA; d_gene: TRBD1; j_gene: TRBJ2-1; v_gene: TRBV28; CDR3aa: CASSSDRDPNEQFF; CDR3nt: TGTGCCAGCAGTTCGGACAGGGATCCCAATGAGCAGTTCTTC
abundance: medium-sized; d_gene: TRBD1; j_gene: TRBJ1-5; v_gene: TRBV6-1; CDR3aa: CASSEQGVQPQHF; CDR3nt: TGTGCCAGCAGTGAACAGGGGGTTCAGCCCCAGCATTTT
abundance: medium-sized; d_gene: NA; j_gene: TRBJ1-1; v_gene: TRBV6-5; CDR3aa: CASSYGSGMNTEAFF; CDR3nt: TGTGCCAGCAGTTATGGCTCGGGTATGAACACTGAAGCTTTCTTT
abundance: few; d_gene: NA; j_gene: TRBJ2-3; v_gene: TRBV20-1; CDR3aa: CSASRRGRGTDTQYF; CDR3nt: TGCAGTGCCTCTAGGAGGGGACGGGGCACAGATACGCAGTATTTT
abundance: NA; d_gene: NA; j_gene: TRBJ1-2; v_gene: TRBV27; CDR3aa: CASSLDTYGYTF; CDR3nt: TGTGCCAGCAGTTTGGACACCTATGGCTACACCTTC
abundance: NA; d_gene: TRBD2; j_gene: TRBJ2-1; v_gene: TRBV20-1; CDR3aa: CSAIPPTSGVYNEQFF; CDR3nt: TGCAGTGCGATACCCCCGACTAGCGGGGTCTACAATGAGCAGTTCTTC
abundance: NA; d_gene: TRBD1; j_gene: TRBJ1-3; v_gene: TRBV10-3; CDR3aa: CAIMDRNGNTIYF; CDR3nt: TGTGCCATTATGGACAGGAATGGAAACACCATATATTTT
abundance: few; d_gene: NA; j_gene: TRBJ2-5; v_gene: TRBV12-3/TRBV12-4; CDR3aa: CASSAPQDTQYF; CDR3nt: TGTGCCAGCAGTGCCCCCCAAGATACCCAGTACTTC
abundance: NA; d_gene: TRBD1; j_gene: TRBJ2-7; v_gene: TRBV6-1; CDR3aa: CASRPTGLVYEQYF; CDR3nt: TGTGCCAGCAGACCGACAGGGTTAGTATACGAGCAGTACTTC
abundance: NA; d_gene: NA; j_gene: TRBJ1-5; v_gene: TRBV12-3/TRBV12-4; CDR3aa: CASSLKGPGPQHF; CDR3nt: TGTGCCAGCAGTTTAAAGGGGCCCGGGCCCCAGCATTTT
abundance: NA; d_gene: NA; j_gene: TRBJ2-5; v_gene: TRBV10-3; CDR3aa: CAISESRRRGVQETQYF; CDR3nt: TGTGCCATCAGTGAGTCCCGGCGGCGCGGCGTACAAGAGACCCAGTACTTC
abundance: NA; d_gene: NA; j_gene: TRBJ2-5; v_gene: TRBV7-8; CDR3aa: CASSLDKGRRETQYF; CDR3nt: TGTGCCAGCAGCTTAGATAAGGGTAGGCGGGAGACCCAGTACTTC
abundance: NA; d_gene: NA; j_gene: TRBJ2-1; v_gene: TRBV4-2; CDR3aa: CASSQASSAYNEQFF; CDR3nt: TGTGCCAGCAGCCAAGCGAGTAGCGCTTACAATGAGCAGTTCTTC
abundance: few; d_gene: TRBD1; j_gene: TRBJ1-5; v_gene: TRBV20-1; CDR3aa: CSAKTGGNQPQHF; CDR3nt: TGCAGTGCTAAGACAGGGGGCAATCAGCCCCAGCATTTT
abundance: few; d_gene: NA; j_gene: TRBJ2-3; v_gene: TRBV25-1; CDR3aa: CASSLRLDTQYF; CDR3nt: TGTGCCAGCAGTTTACGATTAGATACGCAGTATTTT
abundance: NA; d_gene: NA; j_gene: TRBJ1-1; v_gene: TRBV7-8; CDR3aa: CASSPYRFAGVNTEAFF; CDR3nt: TGTGCCAGCAGCCCCTACCGTTTCGCGGGGGTGAACACTGAAGCTTTCTTT
abundance: NA; d_gene: TRBD1; j_gene: TRBJ2-7; v_gene: TRBV7-9; CDR3aa: CASSSFWTGTGNEQYF; CDR3nt: TGTGCCAGCAGCTCATTTTGGACAGGGACCGGTAACGAGCAGTACTTC
abundance: NA; d_gene: TRBD2; j_gene: TRBJ2-7; v_gene: TRBV5-5; CDR3aa: CASSWTSGSVGYEQYF; CDR3nt: TGTGCCAGCAGCTGGACTAGCGGGAGTGTGGGGTACGAGCAGTACTTC
abundance: few; d_gene: NA; j_gene: TRBJ2-5; v_gene: TRBV5-1; CDR3aa: CASSLITGQETQYF; CDR3nt: TGCGCCAGCAGCTTGATTACAGGTCAAGAGACCCAGTACTTC
abundance: few; d_gene: TRBD2; j_gene: TRBJ2-3; v_gene: TRBV20-1; CDR3aa: CSASDLAGPLDTQYF; CDR3nt: TGCAGTGCTAGTGACTTAGCGGGCCCTTTAGATACGCAGTATTTT
abundance: few; d_gene: TRBD2; j_gene: TRBJ2-1; v_gene: TRBV5-4; CDR3aa: CASSLLGGRNEQFF; CDR3nt: TGTGCCAGCAGCTTGTTAGGCGGGAGGAATGAGCAGTTCTTC
abundance: NA; d_gene: NA; j_gene: TRBJ1-3; v_gene: TRBV15; CDR3aa: CATSREKSLVGNTIYF; CDR3nt: TGTGCCACCAGCAGAGAAAAGAGTTTGGTTGGAAACACCATATATTTT
abundance: medium-sized; d_gene: NA; j_gene: TRBJ2-5; v_gene: TRBV24-1; CDR3aa: CATSDRGNGETQYF; CDR3nt: TGTGCCACCAGTGACCGGGGTAACGGGGAGACCCAGTACTTC
abundance: few; d_gene: NA; j_gene: TRBJ2-7; v_gene: TRBV28; CDR3aa: CASSPRTFFYEQYF; CDR3nt: TGTGCCAGCAGTCCGAGGACATTCTTCTACGAGCAGTACTTC
abundance: few; d_gene: NA; j_gene: TRBJ2-7; v_gene: TRBV28; CDR3aa: CASSLSGAGDYEQYF; CDR3nt: TGTGCCAGCAGTTTATCAGGGGCGGGAGACTACGAGCAGTACTTC
abundance: few; d_gene: NA; j_gene: TRBJ1-5; v_gene: TRBV10-3; CDR3aa: CAISEQGLRNQPQHF; CDR3nt: TGTGCCATCAGTGAACAGGGACTGCGCAATCAGCCCCAGCATTTT
abundance: few; d_gene: TRBD2; j_gene: TRBJ2-5; v_gene: TRBV20-1; CDR3aa: CSAGAGGWETQYF; CDR3nt: TGCAGTGCTGGAGCGGGAGGCTGGGAGACCCAGTACTTC
abundance: NA; d_gene: TRBD1; j_gene: TRBJ1-5; v_gene: TRBV4-1; CDR3aa: CASSQEPGQINQPQHF; CDR3nt: TGCGCCAGCAGCCAAGAACCGGGACAGATCAATCAGCCCCAGCATTTT
abundance: NA; d_gene: NA; j_gene: TRBJ2-1; v_gene: TRBV20-1; CDR3aa: CSARTAVYNEQFF; CDR3nt: TGCAGTGCCCGGACCGCGGTTTACAATGAGCAGTTCTTC
abundance: NA; d_gene: TRBD1; j_gene: TRBJ2-7; v_gene: TRBV9; CDR3aa: CASSVGAGGYEQYF; CDR3nt: TGTGCCAGCAGCGTAGGGGCAGGGGGTTACGAGCAGTACTTC
abundance: NA; d_gene: TRBD1; j_gene: TRBJ1-1; v_gene: TRBV11-3; CDR3aa: CASSLGGDRENTEAFF; CDR3nt: TGTGCCAGCAGCTTAGGGGGGGACAGGGAGAACACTGAAGCTTTCTTT
abundance: NA; d_gene: TRBD1; j_gene: TRBJ1-2; v_gene: TRBV7-3; CDR3aa: CASSLSSGGGYGYTF; CDR3nt: TGTGCCAGCAGCTTATCGTCAGGGGGCGGGTATGGCTACACCTTC
abundance: NA; d_gene: NA; j_gene: TRBJ2-5; v_gene: TRBV14; CDR3aa: CASSRMGGYQETQYF; CDR3nt: TGTGCCAGCAGCCGAATGGGGGGTTACCAAGAGACCCAGTACTTC
abundance: NA; d_gene: TRBD1; j_gene: TRBJ1-2; v_gene: TRBV5-8; CDR3aa: CASSSDRAYGYTF; CDR3nt: TGTGCCAGCAGCTCGGACAGGGCCTATGGCTACACCTTC
abundance: NA; d_gene: NA; j_gene: TRBJ1-4; v_gene: TRBV6-2/TRBV6-3; CDR3aa: CASSYWDRPEKLFF; CDR3nt: TGTGCCAGCAGTTACTGGGACCGGCCTGAAAAACTGTTTTTT
abundance: NA; d_gene: TRBD1; j_gene: TRBJ1-2; v_gene: TRBV6-1; CDR3aa: CASSKQGAWGYTF; CDR3nt: TGTGCCAGCAGTAAACAGGGGGCTTGGGGCTACACCTTC
abundance: few; d_gene: NA; j_gene: TRBJ2-2; v_gene: TRBV6-5; CDR3aa: CASSLQGFNTGELFF; CDR3nt: TGTGCCAGCAGTTTACAGGGATTTAACACCGGGGAGCTGTTTTTT
abundance: NA; d_gene: TRBD1; j_gene: TRBJ2-5; v_gene: TRBV19; CDR3aa: CASSRLGQKQETQYF; CDR3nt: TGTGCCAGTAGTAGGCTGGGACAGAAACAAGAGACCCAGTACTTC
abundance: medium-sized; d_gene: TRBD1; j_gene: TRBJ1-2; v_gene: TRBV7-6; CDR3aa: CASSLTQGGGYTF; CDR3nt: TGTGCCAGCAGTTTAACACAGGGGGGCGGCTACACCTTC
abundance: few; d_gene: TRBD1; j_gene: TRBJ2-7; v_gene: TRBV19; CDR3aa: CASSIRDSSYEQYF; CDR3nt: TGTGCCAGTAGTATACGGGACAGCTCCTACGAGCAGTACTTC
abundance: NA; d_gene: NA; j_gene: TRBJ2-3; v_gene: TRBV6-2/TRBV6-3; CDR3aa: CASCYGTSTDTQYF; CDR3nt: TGTGCCAGCTGTTACGGGACTAGCACAGATACGCAGTATTTT
abundance: NA; d_gene: NA; j_gene: TRBJ1-4; v_gene: TRBV2; CDR3aa: CASSDDEKLFF; CDR3nt: TGTGCCAGCAGTGACGACGAAAAACTGTTTTTT
abundance: once; d_gene: NA; j_gene: TRBJ2-2; v_gene: TRBV12-3/TRBV12-4; CDR3aa: CASSDPGEYTGELFF; CDR3nt: TGTGCCAGCAGTGATCCAGGGGAATACACCGGGGAGCTGTTTTTT
abundance: few; d_gene: TRBD1; j_gene: TRBJ1-1; v_gene: TRBV28; CDR3aa: CASRPPGGTGAFIAEAFF; CDR3nt: TGTGCCAGCAGGCCCCCGGGCGGGACAGGGGCTTTTATCGCTGAAGCTTTCTTT
abundance: NA; d_gene: NA; j_gene: TRBJ2-7; v_gene: TRBV20-1; CDR3aa: CSARGPGPGVYF; CDR3nt: TGCAGTGCTAGAGGACCCGGGCCCGGGGTGTACTTC
abundance: NA; d_gene: NA; j_gene: TRBJ2-3; v_gene: TRBV28; CDR3aa: CASSWGGVGQSADTQYF; CDR3nt: TGTGCCAGCAGCTGGGGGGGAGTGGGACAGTCCGCAGATACGCAGTATTTT